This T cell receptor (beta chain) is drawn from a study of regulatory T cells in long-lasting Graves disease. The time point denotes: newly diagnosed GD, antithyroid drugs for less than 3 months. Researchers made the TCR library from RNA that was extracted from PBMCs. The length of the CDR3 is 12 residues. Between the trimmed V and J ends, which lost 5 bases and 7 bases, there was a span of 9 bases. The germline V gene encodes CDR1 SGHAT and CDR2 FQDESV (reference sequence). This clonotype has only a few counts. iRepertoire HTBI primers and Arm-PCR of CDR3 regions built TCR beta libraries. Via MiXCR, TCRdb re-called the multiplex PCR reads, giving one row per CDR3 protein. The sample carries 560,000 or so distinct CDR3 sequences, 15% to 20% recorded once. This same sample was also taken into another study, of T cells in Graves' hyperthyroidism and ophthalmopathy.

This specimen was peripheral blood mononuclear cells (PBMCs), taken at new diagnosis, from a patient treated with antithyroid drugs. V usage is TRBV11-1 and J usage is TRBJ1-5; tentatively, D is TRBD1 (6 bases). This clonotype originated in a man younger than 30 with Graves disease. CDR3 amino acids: CASSRGGQPQHF. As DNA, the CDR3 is TGTGCCAGCAGCCGGGGGGGCCAGCCCCAGCATTTT.